This entry lists 26 T cell receptor beta chains sequenced from one sample in a study of monozygotic twins with inflammatory bowel disease. Each CDR3 protein gets one entry in TCRdb, which reprocessed the 5' RACE reads and gives no DNA. Here the sample table reports a few hundred thousand distinct CDR3 sequences. Specimen: blood. The receptors here all came from a human donor with ulcerative colitis or Crohn's disease, or a healthy co-twin of an affected twin (not recorded which).

The rearrangement links TRBV6-1 to TRBJ1-1; lacking DNA, the TRBD1 call made by TCRdb goes unchecked. The CDR3 contains 14 residues. Germline V CDR1 and CDR2: MNHNS, SASEGT. The CDR3 reads CAAGAGQIYTEAFF.

The V and J genes are TRBV29-1 and TRBJ2-5; the D gene TCRdb calls, TRBD1, cannot be checked with no DNA. There are 13 residues in the CDR3. The germline gives CDR1 SQVTM, CDR2 ANQGSEA. CDR3 protein: CSVGAQGRETQYF.

The CDR3 protein is CASSTSGAGNEQFF. The rearrangement links TRBV5-6 to TRBJ2-1; TCRdb names TRBD1, which stays unverified in the absence of DNA. This CDR3 region has 14 residues. The germline CDR1 and CDR2 sequences are SGHDT and YYEEEE.

V is TRBV12-3 or TRBV12-4 and J is TRBJ2-2. This CDR3 contains 15 residues. This chain's CDR3 is CASSLVQGNTGELFF.

CDR3 loop: CASSFDRGGTDTQYF. The chain employs TRBV12-3 or TRBV12-4 and TRBJ2-3; as DNA is missing, the TRBD1 call by TCRdb cannot be tested. This CDR3 region has 15 residues.

The chain couples TRBV2 to TRBJ2-1; without DNA, the TCRdb call of TRBD2 cannot be checked. CDR1 is SNHLY, CDR2 FYNNEI, per germline. The CDR3 covers 15 residues. Here the CDR3 reads CASALAGGPVNEQFF.

This chain uses TRBV9 with TRBJ1-3. This CDR3 has 15 amino acids. Germline V CDR1 and CDR2: SGDLS, YYNGEE. CDR3 in amino acids: CASSGTANSGNTIYF.

V gene TRBV29-1 combines with J gene TRBJ2-3. The CDR3 sequence is 12 residues long. Germline V gene sequence: CDR1 SQVTM, CDR2 ANQGSEA. CDR3 amino acids: CSVEEGIDTQYF.

CDR3 amino acids: CASSESGTALSYEQYF. V gene TRBV25-1 combines with J gene TRBJ2-7; TCRdb's D call of TRBD1 is untestable without DNA. Germline lookup yields CDR1 MGHDK and CDR2 SYGVNS. The CDR3 has 16 amino acids.

J is TRBJ1-2 and V is TRBV3-1. The CDR3 spans 13 residues. The germline V gene has CDR1 LGHDT and CDR2 YNNKEL (reference sequence). CDR3: CASSQEGPNGYTF.

The chain uses TRBV19 and TRBJ1-5; the D call from TCRdb, TRBD1, cannot be confirmed without DNA. Germline values: CDR1 LNHDA, CDR2 SQIVND (reference sequence). The CDR3 length is 15 residues. The CDR3 reads CASSDSGPSNQPQHF.

This chain's CDR3 is CASRTYRGYGYTF. The V and J genes are TRBV27 and TRBJ1-2; as DNA is missing, the TRBD1 call by TCRdb cannot be tested. This CDR3 spans 13 amino acids. CDR1 is MNHEY and CDR2 is SMNVEV in the germline V gene (reference sequence).

J is TRBJ2-2 and V is TRBV12-3 or TRBV12-4. The CDR3 sequence is 12 residues long. CDR3 protein: CASRLTGGELFF.

This rearrangement joins TRBV7-2 to TRBJ1-4. The CDR3 is 13 amino acids. CDR1 and CDR2 (germline): SGHTA, FQGNSA. The CDR3 here is CASSQRPREKLFF.

The chain carries TRBV5-1 and TRBJ2-3; TCRdb selects TRBD1, and the lack of DNA leaves this call unchecked. The CDR3 covers 15 residues. The V gene's germline CDR1 is SGHRS and CDR2 YFSETQ. CDR3 region: CASSPPDPGGDTQYF.

J is TRBJ1-1 and V is TRBV20-1; TCRdb outputs TRBD1, but without DNA this stays unchecked. In germline, CDR1 is DFQATT, CDR2 SNEGSKA (reference sequence). The CDR3 extends over 11 amino acids. The CDR3 region is CSASSTGGAFF.

This chain joins TRBV5-1 and TRBJ2-3; as DNA is missing, the TRBD2 call by TCRdb cannot be tested. This CDR3 has 15 residues. Looked up from germline, CDR1 is SGHRS and CDR2 is YFSETQ. This CDR3 reads CASSQDYSSTDTQYF.

The V and J genes are TRBV7-9 and TRBJ1-5. Germline loops: CDR1 SEHNR, CDR2 FQNEAQ (reference sequence). The CDR3 loop spans 15 amino acids. The CDR3 protein is CASSLGRESNQPQHF.

The chain links TRBV29-1 to TRBJ1-5. The CDR3 extends over 13 amino acids. Germline CDR1 SQVTM, CDR2 ANQGSEA. The CDR3 spells CSVAVGSNQPQHF.

V usage is TRBV5-1 and J usage is TRBJ2-3; TCRdb indicates TRBD1, and absent DNA this call remains unverified. Per germline, CDR1 SGHRS and CDR2 YFSETQ. This CDR3 has 14 amino acids. CDR3 loop: CASGTLPRADTQYF.

The rearrangement uses TRBV19 and TRBJ2-6. From germline, CDR1 is LNHDA and CDR2 SQIVND (reference sequence). CDR3 size: 15 residues. CDR3 amino acids: CASSPPFSGANVLTF.

This chain connects TRBV6-2 or TRBV6-3 to TRBJ1-1; TCRdb selects TRBD1, and the lack of DNA leaves this call unchecked. CDR3 size: 15 residues. Per germline, CDR1 MNHEY and CDR2 SVGEGT. This CDR3 reads CASNVQGILNTEAFF.

The chain uses TRBV6-1 and TRBJ2-5; TCRdb's D call, TRBD1, is unchecked because there is no DNA. The CDR3 is 14 amino acids. Germline V gene lookup returns CDR1 MNHNS and CDR2 SASEGT. The CDR3 loop is CASTRRQGLETQYF.

The chain joins TRBV5-1 to TRBJ1-6; checking the TCRdb D call of TRBD1 is not possible without DNA. The CDR3 runs to 16 residues. CDR1 is SGHRS and CDR2 is YFSETQ in the germline V gene. The CDR3 sequence is CASSSQGSLNNSPLHF.

The gene calls are TRBV10-3 and TRBJ1-4; the TCRdb call, TRBD1, lacks DNA for checking. The length of the CDR3 is 13 residues. CDR1 is ENHRY, CDR2 SYGVKD, per germline. CDR3 protein: CAAKTGGGEKLFF.

The chain joins TRBV7-9 to TRBJ1-3; the D call from TCRdb, TRBD1, cannot be confirmed without DNA. The CDR3 is 15 amino acids. CDR1 and CDR2 (germline): SEHNR, FQNEAQ (reference sequence). This CDR3 reads CASSAGQYSGNTIYF. The full variable domain, with the rest looked up from reference TRBV7-9 and TRBJ1-3, is DTGVSQNPRHKITKRGQNVTFRCDPISEHNRLYWYRQTLGQGPEFLTYFQNEAQLEKSRLLSDRFSAERPKGSFSTLEIQRTEQGDSAMYLCASSAGQYSGNTIYFGEGSWLTVV.